These T cell receptor beta chains were read from a single sample in a study of blood T cell repertoires in COVID-19. Repertoires were generated with immunoSEQ multiplex PCR, while TCRdb's copy carries only in-frame clones and drops some. Found here are a few hundred thousand clones, around 87% of them singletons; the top ten hold under 9%. Material for sequencing was peripheral blood. The receptor set was obtained from a woman between 70 and 85 years old with active or convalescent COVID-19. Each CDR3 is given with its conserved first and last residue. The order of the fields is clone size, D gene, J gene, CDR3 length, V gene, CDR3 DNA, CDR3 protein. The D gene is left open where the match is weak. Clone size appears in some rows only: once, few, many, or a class for an expanded clone.

NA	NA	TRBJ1-3	13	TRBV24-1	TGTGCCACCCAATTAGCGCCTGGAAACACCATATATTTT	CATQLAPGNTIYF
NA	NA	TRBJ1-2	15	TRBV5-4	TGTGCCAGCAGCCCCCCGACAGGAGCTAACTATGGCTACACCTTC	CASSPPTGANYGYTF
NA	NA	TRBJ2-7	14	TRBV18	TGTGCCAGCTCAGAGTGGGGGCAGCCCTACGAGCAGTACTTC	CASSEWGQPYEQYF
NA	NA	TRBJ1-2	10	TRBV7-8	TGTGCCAGCAGCCCCAATGGCTACACCTTC	CASSPNGYTF
once	TRBD2	TRBJ2-1	15	TRBV27	TGTGCCAGCTCGTTGGGACTAGCGGGGTACAATGAGCAGTTCTTC	CASSLGLAGYNEQFF
NA	NA	TRBJ1-3	14	TRBV3-1/TRBV3-2	TGTGCCAGCAGCCATCGGAGCTCTGGAAACACCATATATTTT	CASSHRSSGNTIYF
NA	TRBD2	TRBJ2-3	18	TRBV10-3	TGTGCCATCAGTGACTCGGCTAGCGGGGGGACTAGCACAGATACGCAGTATTTT	CAISDSASGGTSTDTQYF
NA	NA	TRBJ1-6	18	TRBV27	TGTGCCAGCAGTTGGGGCAGGGTCGCGAGCTCCTATAATTCACCCCTCCACTTT	CASSWGRVASSYNSPLHF
NA	NA	TRBJ1-1	13	TRBV7-9	TGTGCCAGCAGCTTAGTGACCGGGACTGAAGCTTTCTTT	CASSLVTGTEAFF
once	NA	TRBJ2-4	14	TRBV6-5	TGTGCCAGCAGGGACGGGCAGGGCGGAAACATTCAGTACTTC	CASRDGQGGNIQYF
NA	TRBD1	TRBJ2-7	11	TRBV5-1	TGCGCCAGCCGGGACAGCTACGAGCAGTACTTC	CASRDSYEQYF
NA	NA	TRBJ1-3	12	TRBV9	TGTGCCAGCAGCGTAGACTTAAACACCATATATTTT	CASSVDLNTIYF
NA	TRBD2	TRBJ2-5	14	TRBV24-1	TGTGCCACCAGTGTACGGGGGGGCGGGGAGACCCAGTACTTC	CATSVRGGGETQYF
NA	NA	TRBJ2-7	14	TRBV5-1	TGCGCCAGCAGCTTGTTTGACAGGTCCTACGAGCAGTACTTC	CASSLFDRSYEQYF
NA	NA	TRBJ1-2	15	TRBV27	TGTGCCAGCAGTTTAACACCGGACAGAAACTATGGCTACACCTTC	CASSLTPDRNYGYTF
NA	NA	TRBJ1-2	14	TRBV2	TGTGCCAGCAGAGGCGCCCGGCTAGAACATGGCTACACCTTC	CASRGARLEHGYTF
NA	TRBD2	TRBJ2-5	14	TRBV18	TGTGCCAGCTCAGACCTCACGGGAGGAGAGACCCAGTACTTC	CASSDLTGGETQYF
once	NA	TRBJ1-3	15	TRBV7-2	TGTGCCAGCATCCCGCCGGGGGGCGTGGGGAACACCATATATTTT	CASIPPGGVGNTIYF
NA	TRBD1	TRBJ1-2	15	TRBV3-1/TRBV3-2	TGTGCCAGCAGCCAAGGGACAGGGGGGAACTATGGCTACACCTTC	CASSQGTGGNYGYTF
NA	TRBD1	TRBJ1-3	16	TRBV9	TGTGCCAGCAGCGTAGCTGTGAGACAGGGTGGAAACACCATATATTTT	CASSVAVRQGGNTIYF
NA	NA	TRBJ1-1	17	TRBV14	TGTGCCAGCAGCCGCTTTGGTGTAGGGGGTTTCTTCGCTGAAGCTTTCTTT	CASSRFGVGGFFAEAFF
NA	NA	TRBJ1-1	16	TRBV5-4	TGTGCCAGCAGCTTGAGGAACTTAGGGGCGAACACTGAAGCTTTCTTT	CASSLRNLGANTEAFF
NA	NA	TRBJ2-5	14	TRBV25-1	TGTGCCAGCACTCCGGAGACGGTTGAAGAGACCCAGTACTTC	CASTPETVEETQYF
NA	NA	TRBJ1-2	14	TRBV11-2	TGTGCCAGCAGCTTATTGGGTGCAGGTCATGGCTACACCTTC	CASSLLGAGHGYTF
NA	NA	TRBJ1-2	14	TRBV6-5	TGTGCCAGCACCACAAGACAGATGAGCTATGGCTACACCTTC	CASTTRQMSYGYTF
NA	NA	TRBJ1-1	14	TRBV19	TGTGCCAGTAGTATCCGCCAGTCAAACACTGAAGCTTTCTTT	CASSIRQSNTEAFF
once	NA	TRBJ1-3	13	TRBV11-1	TGTGCCAGCAGCCACAGATCAGGAAACACCATATATTTT	CASSHRSGNTIYF
NA	NA	TRBJ1-2	12	TRBV19	TGTGCCGTGGGGAGGGGTGACGGCGGCTACACCTTC	CAVGRGDGGYTF
NA	NA	TRBJ2-3	19	TRBV9	TGTGCCAGCAGCGTAGCTAATGGGGGCTCCACCTCACACACAGATACGCAGTATTTT	CASSVANGGSTSHTDTQYF
NA	NA	TRBJ2-7	13	TRBV11-2	TGTGCCAGCAGGGGGGCTAAAACCTACGAGCAGTACTTC	CASRGAKTYEQYF
NA	NA	TRBJ1-3	15	TRBV9	TGTGCCAGCAGCCCTCTGGGGAGCTCTGGAAACACCATATATTTT	CASSPLGSSGNTIYF
NA	NA	TRBJ2-2	14	TRBV18	TGTGCCAGCTCACTCCCCAACGGGGGCGGGGAGCTGTTTTTT	CASSLPNGGGELFF
few	TRBD1	TRBJ1-2	16	TRBV11-2	TGTGCCAGTAACATCGGGACAGGGTGGCAAGGGGGCGGCTACACCTTC	CASNIGTGWQGGGYTF
NA	NA	TRBJ1-2	11	TRBV20-1	TGCAGTGCTAGGGTGGAGAATGGCTACACCTTC	CSARVENGYTF
NA	TRBD1	TRBJ2-3	17	TRBV7-3	TGTGCCAGCAGCTTATTCCCCGGGACAGGGCCCACAGATACGCAGTATTTT	CASSLFPGTGPTDTQYF
NA	NA	TRBJ1-2	13	TRBV2	TGTGCCAGCAGTGAAGGGGAGGACTATGGCTACACCTTC	CASSEGEDYGYTF
NA	NA	TRBJ1-1	15	TRBV15	TGTGCCACCAGCAGAGATCCCGGGATGACCACTGAAGCTTTCTTT	CATSRDPGMTTEAFF
NA	TRBD1	TRBJ1-2	14	TRBV5-6	TGTGCCAGCAGCCCAGGGACAGACGTTTATGGCTACACCTTC	CASSPGTDVYGYTF
medium-sized	NA	TRBJ1-5	14	TRBV7-2	TGTGCCAGCAGCGAAGAGGGTGGCTATCAGCCCCAGCATTTT	CASSEEGGYQPQHF
NA	NA	TRBJ2-3	12	TRBV27	TGTGCCAGCAGGTTTAACGCGGATACGCAGTATTTT	CASRFNADTQYF
NA	TRBD1	TRBJ2-2	13	TRBV2	TGTGCCAGCACCGAACAGGGGACCGGGGAGCTGTTTTTT	CASTEQGTGELFF
NA	NA	TRBJ2-7	15	TRBV6-1	TGTGCCAGCAGTGAAGAAAGGGGCCCCCCCTACGAGCAGTACTTC	CASSEERGPPYEQYF
NA	NA	TRBJ1-5	13	TRBV4-3	TGCGCCAGCAGCCAAGAACCGGGTCAGCCCCAGCATTTT	CASSQEPGQPQHF